This T cell receptor beta chain was sequenced for a study of early stage breast cancer tumors. The table came from immunoSEQ multiplex PCR; TCRdb's copy has only in-frame clones and leaves some out. The table shows about 30,000 clones, with approximately 72% occurring only once. The sequenced material came from blood. The source of this sequence is a person aged 45-60 years with breast cancer.

CDR3 sequence: CASSFAGSTDTQYF. As DNA, the CDR3 is TGTGCCAGCAGCTTTGCGGGGAGCACAGATACGCAGTATTTT. The chain recombines TRBV7-2 with TRBJ2-3, with D tentatively TRBD2 (6 bases). V lost 3 bases and J 0 bases, leaving 7 bases between the germline ends. The CDR3 spans 14 residues. CDR1 SGHTA and CDR2 FQGNSA come from the germline V gene.